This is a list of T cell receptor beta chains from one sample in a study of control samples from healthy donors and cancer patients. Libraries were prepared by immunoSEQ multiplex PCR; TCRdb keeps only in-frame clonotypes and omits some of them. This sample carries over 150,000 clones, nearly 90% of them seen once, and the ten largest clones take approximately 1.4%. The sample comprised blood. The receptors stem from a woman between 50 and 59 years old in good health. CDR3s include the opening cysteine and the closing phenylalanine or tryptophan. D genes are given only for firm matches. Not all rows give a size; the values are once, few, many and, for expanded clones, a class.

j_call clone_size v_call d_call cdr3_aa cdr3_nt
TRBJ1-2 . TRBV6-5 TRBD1 CANLEGGQSNF TGTGCCAACCTAGAGGGGGGACAGTCAAACTTC
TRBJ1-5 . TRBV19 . CASSRPPGPYSNQPQHF TGTGCCAGTAGTAGACCACCGGGGCCATATAGCAATCAGCCCCAGCATTTT
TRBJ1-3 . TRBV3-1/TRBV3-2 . CASSQGGSGNTIYF TGTGCCAGCAGCCAGGGGGGTAGCGGAAACACCATATATTTT
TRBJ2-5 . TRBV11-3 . CASSLNPGTPRYF TGTGCCAGCAGCTTAAACCCAGGGACACCTAGATACTTC
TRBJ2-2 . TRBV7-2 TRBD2 CASSLEGAGGPGELFF TGTGCCAGCAGCTTAGAGGGCGCGGGAGGGCCCGGGGAGCTGTTTTTT
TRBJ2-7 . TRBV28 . CASSPLPGEQYF TGTGCCAGCAGTCCCCTCCCCGGGGAGCAGTACTTC
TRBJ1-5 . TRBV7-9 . CASSPARTEKTQDQPQHF TGTGCCAGCAGCCCGGCGAGGACAGAAAAAACCCAGGATCAGCCCCAGCATTTT
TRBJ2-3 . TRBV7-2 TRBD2 CASNSPGGGVTDTQYF TGTGCCAGCAACTCACCGGGCGGGGGAGTCACAGATACGCAGTATTTT
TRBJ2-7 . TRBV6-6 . CASSYDRNSYEQYF TGTGCCAGCAGTTACGACAGAAATTCCTACGAGCAGTACTTC
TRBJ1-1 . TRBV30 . CAWIADGNTEAFF TGTGCCTGGATCGCGGACGGGAACACTGAAGCTTTCTTT
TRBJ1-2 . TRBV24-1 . CATSDSGANYGYTF TGTGCCACCAGTGATTCAGGGGCTAACTATGGCTACACCTTC
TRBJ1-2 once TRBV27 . CASSGASGAGYTF TGTGCCAGCAGCGGGGCGTCAGGGGCCGGCTACACCTTC
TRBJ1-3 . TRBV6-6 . CASSKPQGSGNTIYF TGTGCCAGCAGTAAACCCCAGGGATCTGGAAACACCATATATTTT
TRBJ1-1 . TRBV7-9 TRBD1 CASSQWTGLRTEAFF TGTGCCAGCAGCCAGTGGACAGGGCTACGGACTGAAGCTTTCTTT
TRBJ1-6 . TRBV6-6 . CASTLEGSPLHF TGTGCCAGCACATTAGAAGGTTCACCCCTCCACTTT
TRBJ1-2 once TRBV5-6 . CASSLAIITDTTYGYTF TGTGCCAGCAGCTTGGCCATAATCACAGACACCACCTATGGCTACACCTTC
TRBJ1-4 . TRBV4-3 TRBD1 CASSVLPWGGQGDEKLFF TGCGCCAGCAGCGTCCTCCCCTGGGGGGGACAGGGAGATGAAAAACTGTTTTTT
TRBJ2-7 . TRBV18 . CASSPGRYEQYF TGTGCCAGCTCACCAGGGAGGTACGAGCAGTACTTC
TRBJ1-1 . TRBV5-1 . CASSLGGTASLEAFF TGCGCCAGCAGCTTGGGGGGGACCGCGAGCCTTGAAGCTTTCTTT
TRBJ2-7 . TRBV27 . CASSSLLPAYEQYF TGTGCCAGCAGTTCTTTACTGCCCGCCTACGAGCAGTACTTC
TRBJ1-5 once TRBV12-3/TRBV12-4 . CASTQHENQPQHF TGTGCCAGCACCCAACACGAGAATCAGCCCCAGCATTTT
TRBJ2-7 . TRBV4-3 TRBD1 CASSQGTGTDEQYF TGCGCCAGCAGCCAGGGGACAGGGACGGACGAGCAGTACTTC
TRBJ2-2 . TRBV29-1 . CSGRGTGELFF TGCAGCGGCAGGGGTACCGGGGAGCTGTTTTTT
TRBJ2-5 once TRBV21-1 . CASFSVTGLETQYF TGTGCCAGCTTCTCCGTGACAGGTCTGGAGACCCAGTACTTC